This T cell receptor (beta chain) came from a study of CD8 T cells in Susac syndrome. From blood CD8+ and CD4+ T cells, TCR beta sequences were generated. The multiple sclerosis controls comprised treatment-naive patients whose relapsing-remitting disease was stable or active. FACS enriched CD8+ TEMRA cells, while bulk CD8+ and CD4+ were negatively isolated. Reverse transcription of roughly 0.5 to 1 ug RNA was performed with random hexamers. Multiplex immunoSEQ PCR targeted 54 Vbeta and 13 Jbeta TCR beta segments. Each CDR3 protein gets one entry after TCRdb re-called the immunoSEQ multiplex PCR reads with MiXCR. Seen here are around 180,000 distinct CDR3 sequences, approximately 96% observed once, and the top ten hold about 0.15%. This sequence was found in a human donor with multiple sclerosis. Material for sequencing was CD8+ T cells from PBMCs.

The CDR3 here is CASSLAPGTYNEQFF. The CDR3 bases are TGTGCCAGCAGCTTAGCTCCCGGGACCTACAATGAGCAGTTCTTC. The chain joins TRBV7-9 to TRBJ2-1, with TRBD2 as a possible D gene (5 bases). Germline assignment: CDR1 SEHNR and CDR2 FQNEAQ (reference sequence). V lost 0 bases, J lost 2 bases, and 8 bases lay in between. This CDR3 is 15 amino acids long. Full variable domain (rest looked up from reference TRBV7-9 and TRBJ2-1): DTGVSQNPRHKITKRGQNVTFRCDPISEHNRLYWYRQTLGQGPEFLTYFQNEAQLEKSRLLSDRFSAERPKGSFSTLEIQRTEQGDSAMYLCASSLAPGTYNEQFFGPGTRLTVL.